A single sample is the source of the 24 T cell receptor beta chains below, sequenced in a study of OX40 agonist ivuxolimab in advanced cancers. Method: immunoSEQ multiplex PCR; TCRdb's copy keeps in-frame clones and lacks some. There are roughly 51,000 clones in the sample; approximately 90% occur only once, and 1.4% lies in the top ten. Sequenced here: CD4+ or CD8+ T cells sorted from blood, sampled in a trial of the OX40 agonist ivuxolimab. These receptors came from an adult with an advanced solid tumor such as melanoma, head and neck, liver or kidney cancer.

This rearrangement joins TRBV4-2 to TRBJ1-5; D gene unclear. Between the trimmed V and J ends, which lost 1 base and 4 bases, there was a span of 11 bases. Germline V gene data show CDR1 as LGHNA and CDR2 as YNFKEQ. CDR3 size: 15 residues. CDR3 in DNA: TGTGCCAGCAGCCAAGTCTTTGAGGGAAATCAGCCCCAGCATTTT. This codes for CASSQVFEGNQPQHF.

This clone was seen a few times. The V and J genes are TRBV19 and TRBJ1-1; D uncertain. The CDR3 contains 13 residues. Germline CDR1 reads LNHDA; CDR2 reads SQIVND (reference sequence). Trimming pared 6 bases from V and 8 bases from J, leaving 16 bases between. The CDR3 loop reads CASSQAPRGEAFF. The CDR3 DNA is TGTGCCAGTAGCCAGGCCCCCAGAGGGGAAGCTTTCTTT.

CDR3: CASSADRGQGYTF. The CDR3 DNA follows: TGTGCCAGCAGCGCCGACAGGGGGCAAGGCTACACCTTC. The chain uses TRBV9 and TRBJ1-2; 10 positions agree with TRBD1. V lost 3 bases and J lost 8; bases outside the gene matches: 4. CDR1 is SGDLS and CDR2 is YYNGEE in the germline V gene. The CDR3 covers 13 residues.

This clone came up once. The rearrangement joins TRBV28 to TRBJ1-4; D might be TRBD1 (5 bases). V lost 3 bases, J lost 5 bases, and 10 bases lay in between. This CDR3 is built from 14 residues. The germline gives CDR1 MDHEN, CDR2 SYDVKM. The DNA for the CDR3 is TGTGCCAGCAGTTTCACAGGTCGCAATGAAAAACTGTTTTTT. As protein: CASSFTGRNEKLFF. Together with reference TRBV28 and TRBJ1-4, the CDR3 gives the full variable domain: DVKVTQSSRYLVKRTGEKVFLECVQDMDHENMFWYRQDPGLGLRLIYFSYDVKMKEKGDIPEGYSVSREKKERFSLILESASTNQTSMYLCASSFTGRNEKLFFGSGTQLSVL.

The chain joins TRBV4-1 to TRBJ1-2; no definite D call. The germline V and J ends were trimmed by 1 base and 4 bases, with 7 bases remaining between them. CDR1 and CDR2 (germline): MGHRA, YSYEKL. This CDR3 has 13 amino acids. The CDR3 sequence: CASSQVNSYGYTF. CDR3 DNA sequence: TGCGCCAGCAGCCAAGTTAACAGCTATGGCTACACCTTC.

The sample holds one count of this clone. The chain uses TRBV7-8 and TRBJ2-7; 8 nucleotides agree with TRBD1. The CDR3 is 16 amino acids. The germline V gene encodes CDR1 SGHVS and CDR2 FQNEAQ. The V segment lost 4 bases and the J segment 6 bases; nucleotides outside the gene matches: 14. For the CDR3, the DNA is TGTGCCAGCAGCTCTAACAGGGGGTCCGTCCGCTCCGAGCAGTACTTC. Amino acids: CASSSNRGSVRSEQYF. Filled out from reference TRBV7-8 and TRBJ2-7, the complete variable domain reads GAGVSQSPRYKVAKRGQDVALRCDPISGHVSLFWYQQALGQGPEFLTYFQNEAQLDKSGLPSDRFFAERPEGSVSTLKIQRTQQEDSAVYLCASSSNRGSVRSEQYFGPGTRLTVT.

V gene TRBV5-1 combines with J gene TRBJ1-2; D is unresolved. Between the trimmed V and J ends, which lost 6 bases and 2 bases, there was a span of 17 bases. The germline V gene has CDR1 SGHRS and CDR2 YFSETQ. The CDR3 runs to 15 residues. The CDR3 protein is CASTREGGSNYGYTF. CDR3 bases: TGCGCCAGCACGAGGGAGGGAGGCTCGAACTATGGCTACACCTTC.

The chain joins TRBV11-2 to TRBJ2-3; D tentatively fits TRBD1 or TRBD2 (5 bases each). Germline CDR1 SGHAT, CDR2 FQNNGV. Between the trimmed V and J ends, which lost 4 bases and 0 bases, there was a span of 11 bases. The length of the CDR3 is 15 residues. CDR3 bases: TGTGCCAGCAGCTCCCAGGGAGCTAGCACAGATACGCAGTATTTT. Protein sequence: CASSSQGASTDTQYF. The whole variable domain, remainder taken from reference TRBV11-2 and TRBJ2-3, is EAGVAQSPRYKIIEKRQSVAFWCNPISGHATLYWYQQILGQGPKLLIQFQNNGVVDDSQLPKDRFSAERLKGVDSTLKIQPAKLEDSAVYLCASSSQGASTDTQYFGPGTRLTVL.

The chain recombines TRBV6-1 with TRBJ1-5; D may be TRBD1 (6 bases). This CDR3 region has 14 residues. Trimming shortened V by 6 bases and J by 7 bases, and 16 bases separated the two germline ends. The germline gives CDR1 MNHNS, CDR2 SASEGT. DNA of the CDR3: TGTGCCAGCAGCCCGAGCGGGGGCAGACAGCCCCAGCATTTT. It encodes CASSPSGGRQPQHF.

This clone has more than one count but fewer than ten. J is TRBJ2-4 and V is TRBV10-3, with D possibly TRBD2 on 6 matching bases. V shed 0 bases and J shed 9 bases, with 12 bases lying between them. Germline CDR1 and CDR2: ENHRY and SYGVKD. This CDR3 contains 14 residues. The CDR3 bases are TGTGCCATCAGTGAGTCGGGGCAGGGAGGCATTCAGTACTTC. Its protein is CAISESGQGGIQYF.

The chain couples TRBV18 to TRBJ2-1; D is possibly TRBD2 (5 bases). V was shortened by 1 base and J by 0 bases, with 7 bases between the two germline ends. CDR1 and CDR2 from the germline V gene are KGHSH and LQKENI. CDR3 length equals 15 residues. CDR3 in amino acids: CASSPLSGSYNEQFF. The CDR3 bases are TGTGCCAGCTCACCACTCAGCGGCTCCTACAATGAGCAGTTCTTC.

The chain uses TRBV30 and TRBJ2-3, with a tentative D call TRBD1 (5 bases). Germline lookup yields CDR1 GTSNPN and CDR2 SVGIG (reference sequence). Trimming removed 5 bases from V and 1 base from J, with 10 bases in between. The CDR3 loop spans 13 amino acids. CDR3 DNA: TGTGCCTGGGAGTGGGGCGGCACAGATACGCAGTATTTT. Protein sequence: CAWEWGGTDTQYF.

The chain carries TRBV9 and TRBJ2-3; D may be TRBD2 (5 bases). This CDR3 spans 15 amino acids. Trimming pared 0 bases from V and 0 bases from J, leaving 8 bases between. The germline gives CDR1 SGDLS, CDR2 YYNGEE. CDR3 sequence (DNA): TGTGCCAGCAGCGTAGGGCTAGCTAGCACAGATACGCAGTATTTT. Translation: CASSVGLASTDTQYF.

The rearrangement uses TRBV27 and TRBJ1-5; 9 bases line up with TRBD1. The CDR3 loop spans 16 amino acids. CDR1 is MNHEY, CDR2 SMNVEV, per germline (reference sequence). J lost 4 bases, V lost 0 bases, and 4 bases had no gene match. The CDR3 protein is CASSLSVGTGNQPQHF. CDR3 in DNA: TGTGCCAGCAGTTTATCGGTTGGGACAGGGAATCAGCCCCAGCATTTT.

The V gene is TRBV30, the J gene TRBJ2-3; D gene ambiguous. V dropped 5 bases and J dropped 4 bases, with 7 bases sitting between them. This CDR3 contains 11 residues. CDR1 GTSNPN and CDR2 SVGIG come from the germline V gene (reference sequence). The CDR3: CAWGNSDTQYF. Written as DNA, the CDR3 is TGTGCCTGGGGTAATTCAGATACGCAGTATTTT.

The V and J genes are TRBV19 and TRBJ2-6; D call uncertain. Germline loops: CDR1 LNHDA, CDR2 SQIVND (reference sequence). The CDR3 is 14 amino acids. The V and J ends lost 3 bases and 2 bases respectively, with 5 bases between them. The CDR3 here is CASSIDAGANVLTF. CDR3 nucleotides: TGTGCCAGTAGTATTGATGCTGGGGCCAACGTCCTGACTTTC.

The V and J genes are TRBV6-5 and TRBJ2-1; D perhaps matches TRBD2 (6 bases). Between the trimmed V and J ends, which lost 2 bases and 9 bases, there was a span of 14 bases. CDR3 size: 14 residues. In germline, CDR1 is MNHEY, CDR2 SVGAGI. This CDR3 is CASSYPGLRGEQFF. The CDR3 region has the DNA TGTGCCAGCAGTTACCCGGGACTTCGGGGTGAGCAGTTCTTC.

V and J are TRBV7-9 and TRBJ2-1; D unresolved. Germline V gene lookup returns CDR1 SEHNR and CDR2 FQNEAQ (reference sequence). Trimming left V 1 base short and J 5 bases short, with 6 bases between. The CDR3 is 13 amino acids. CDR3 residues: CASSLGQDNEQFF. The CDR3 DNA is TGTGCCAGCAGCTTAGGCCAGGACAATGAGCAGTTCTTC.

J is TRBJ1-2 and V is TRBV2; no reliable D call. Looked up from germline, CDR1 is SNHLY and CDR2 is FYNNEI. With 7 bases removed from V and 3 bases from J, the gap between germline ends came to 6 bases. The CDR3 is 11 residues long. The CDR3 spells CASMRDYGYTF. The DNA of the CDR3 is TGTGCCAGCATGAGGGACTATGGCTACACCTTC.

This chain joins TRBV30 and TRBJ2-7; D is possibly TRBD2 (5 bases). The germline V gene encodes CDR1 GTSNPN and CDR2 SVGIG (reference sequence). The CDR3 is 11 amino acids. Trimming stripped 1 base from V and 5 bases from J, with 6 bases between. CDR3 sequence: CAWSAGNEQYF. The CDR3, as DNA: TGTGCCTGGAGTGCGGGGAACGAGCAGTACTTC.

V is TRBV28 and J is TRBJ2-5, with D perhaps matching TRBD1 (6 bases). The end of the DNA is better explained by TRBJ2-7, so the J call may be wrong. From germline, CDR1 is MDHEN and CDR2 SYDVKM. The CDR3 sequence is 14 residues long. The CDR3 sequence: CASRPDRLTYEQYF. DNA for the CDR3: TGTGCCAGCAGACCCGACAGGCTGACCTACGAGCAGTACTTC.

This clone was counted only a few times. V gene TRBV29-1 combines with J gene TRBJ2-3; unclear D gene. V was pared by 8 bases and J by 2 bases, with 11 bases between. The V gene's germline CDR1 is SQVTM and CDR2 ANQGSEA. The CDR3 has 12 residues. The CDR3 coding sequence is TGCAGCTCAGTTAGCCCCACAGATACGCAGTATTTT. This sequence encodes CSSVSPTDTQYF.

The chain has TRBV7-3 and TRBJ2-5, with 11 nucleotides matching TRBD2. The CDR3 contains 15 residues. The V gene's germline CDR1 is SGHTA and CDR2 FQGTGA. With V trimmed by 0 bases and J by 5 bases, 2 bases remained unmatched. CDR3 nucleotide sequence: TGTGCCAGCAGCTTAACGGGACTAGCGGAGGAGACCCAGTACTTC. Its translation: CASSLTGLAEETQYF.

This chain links TRBV5-1 with TRBJ2-7; 10 nucleotides line up with TRBD2. Germline loops: CDR1 SGHRS, CDR2 YFSETQ. There are 15 residues in the CDR3. V was clipped by 4 bases and J by 5 bases; unmatched bases: 9. CDR3 bases: TGCGCCAGCAGCGGGCTAGCGGGAGTTAAAAACGAGCAGTACTTC. Amino acid sequence: CASSGLAGVKNEQYF.